This is a list of T cell receptor beta chains from one sample in a study of cytomegalovirus exposure and HLA in healthy donors. TCRdb's table, derived via immunoSEQ multiplex PCR, lists solely in-frame clones and lacks some. The top ten hold about 2.4% of the sample, which has over 120,000 clones, approximately 78% seen once. The sample was PBMCs. The origin of the receptors is a woman between 18 and 29 years old in good health and CMV-seropositive. CDR3s leave out the opening cysteine and the closing phenylalanine or tryptophan. A row's size may be missing; if present it is once, few, many or a size class.

clone_size j_call v_call cdr3_aa
. TRBJ1-1 TRBV18 ASVSEFTEAF
few TRBJ2-7 TRBV5-6 ASSLTGYHEQY
few TRBJ1-5 TRBV7-2 ASSDAGHSNQPQH
. TRBJ2-1 TRBV6-5 ASSYRTDYNEQF
. TRBJ1-1 TRBV5-1 ASSSTSQGTEAF
. TRBJ2-7 TRBV2 ASSEKFAGGTMGY
. TRBJ2-5 TRBV5-1 ASSLDDRGGQETQY
. TRBJ1-2 TRBV7-8 ASSSVGGFYGYT
. TRBJ1-2 TRBV6-5 ASSYDKNYGYT
few TRBJ2-7 TRBV21-1 ASPKKDGSSYEQY
. TRBJ2-7 TRBV5-6 ASSQGLSYEQY
. TRBJ2-7 TRBV9 ASSVGTGPYEQY
once TRBJ1-3 TRBV30 AWAALGVPGNTIY
few TRBJ1-5 TRBV4-1 ASSQEGQGSNQPQH
. TRBJ2-3 TRBV7-7 ASSFSLGTDTQY
. TRBJ2-1 TRBV2 ASRGGTSGGARYDEQF
. TRBJ1-2 TRBV28 ASRTSGQTFYGYT
once TRBJ2-3 TRBV5-4 ASSQRLAGGPGTQY
. TRBJ1-1 TRBV27 ASSLGTGGTEAF
. TRBJ2-3 TRBV5-4 ASSLVGAGLDTQY
. TRBJ1-6 TRBV6-1 ASSESGAGLIYNSPLH
once TRBJ2-1 TRBV6-4 ASSATENNEQF
. TRBJ1-2 TRBV5-4 ASSHRTGGRYGYT